Sequencing of this T cell receptor (beta chain) was carried out in a study of patients and donors after allogeneic stem cell transplantation. This clonotype was seen more than once but under ten times. CDR3 length: 15 amino acids. V was shortened by 4 bases and J by 0 bases, with 10 bases between the two germline ends. Germline V gene sequence: CDR1 ENHRY, CDR2 SYGVKD. From the RT-PCR reads, TCRdb called clonotypes with MiXCR, one entry per CDR3 protein. The sample yields 800,000 to 1,000,000 distinct CDR3 sequences, around 17% seen once. The receptor's source is a human donor who was either an allogeneic HSCT recipient or a stem cell or donor lymphocyte infusion donor (not recorded which). It is not recorded whose cells these are; they may come from a transplant donor. Input material: blood, either unsorted or a sorted T cell fraction (not recorded which). This rearrangement joins TRBV10-3 to TRBJ1-3; D uncertain. CDR3 DNA sequence: TGTGCCATCAGTGTGACCAAGGACTCTGGAAACACCATATATTTT. Its protein is CAISVTKDSGNTIYF.